This TCR beta chain was profiled in a study of cytomegalovirus exposure and HLA in healthy donors. The CDR3 covers 13 residues. V was trimmed by 7 bases and J by 4 bases, leaving 14 bases between them. Germline-derived CDR1 and CDR2 are GTSNPN and SVGIG (reference sequence). Measured with immunoSEQ multiplex PCR; TCRdb has only the in-frame clones, and not every one. The sample records around 300,000 clones, approximately 87% being singletons. V gene TRBV30 combines with J gene TRBJ1-3; D gene ambiguous. Source material: PBMCs. The sequence was obtained from a woman younger than 30 in good health and CMV-seronegative. The CDR3 reads CASTVIPGNTIYF. As DNA, the CDR3 is TGTGCCTCCACGGTTATTCCCGGAAACACCATATATTTT.